The clone carrying this TCR beta chain was recorded once. Its target is unknown. Per germline, CDR1 MDHEN and CDR2 SYDVKM. CDR3 length equals 19 residues. The V end was cut by 2 bases, the J end by 5 bases, with 27 bases between. This entry is derived from a study of CD4 T cells in relation to SARS-CoV-2 and coronaviruses. Study at large: ViraFEST: approximately 10-day antigen culture of PBMCs, then TCR beta CDR3 sequencing. Findings and caveats of the study: This crossreactivity analysis covered spike protein alone, no other viral proteins.

The repertoire was sequenced with immunoSEQ multiplex PCR; TCRdb's copy has only in-frame clones and lacks some. The sample has about 20,000 clones; about three quarters are singletons. The unexposed donors gave CD4+ T cells in about 2011-2019, prior to COVID-19. CD4+ T cells were isolated from the cells after around eleven days of culture. This clonotype was obtained from a human donor in good health. The specimen was CD4+ T cells from PBMCs, cultured in vitro. V gene TRBV28 combines with J gene TRBJ1-1; D gene ambiguous. Here the CDR3 reads CASSLPYAYSGRRETEAFF. The CDR3 coding sequence is TGTGCCAGCAGTTTACCCTACGCCTACTCGGGGAGGCGAGAGACTGAAGCTTTCTTT.